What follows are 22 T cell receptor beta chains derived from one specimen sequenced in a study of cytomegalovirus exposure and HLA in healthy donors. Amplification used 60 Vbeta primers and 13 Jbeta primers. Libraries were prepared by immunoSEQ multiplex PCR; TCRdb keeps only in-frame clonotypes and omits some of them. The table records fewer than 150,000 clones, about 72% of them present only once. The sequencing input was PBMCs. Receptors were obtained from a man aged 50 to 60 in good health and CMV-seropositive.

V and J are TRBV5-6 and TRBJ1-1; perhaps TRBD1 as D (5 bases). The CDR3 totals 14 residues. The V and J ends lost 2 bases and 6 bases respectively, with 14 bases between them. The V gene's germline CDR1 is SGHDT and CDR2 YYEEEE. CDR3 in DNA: TGTGCCAGCAGCTTTGGAGGGGCGCGGGCTGAAGCTTTCTTT. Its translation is CASSFGGARAEAFF.

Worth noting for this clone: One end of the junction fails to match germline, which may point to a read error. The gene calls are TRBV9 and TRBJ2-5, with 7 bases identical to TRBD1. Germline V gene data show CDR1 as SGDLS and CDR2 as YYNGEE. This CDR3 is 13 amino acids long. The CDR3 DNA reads TGTGCCAGCAGCGCGGACAGGCAAGAGGCCCAGTACTTC. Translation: CASSADRQEAQYF.

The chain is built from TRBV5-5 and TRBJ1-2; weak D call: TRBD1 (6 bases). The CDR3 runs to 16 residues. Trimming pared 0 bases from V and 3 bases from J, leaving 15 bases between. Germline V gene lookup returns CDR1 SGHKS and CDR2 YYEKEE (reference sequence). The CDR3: CASSLAGGRRDYGYTF. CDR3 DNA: TGTGCCAGCAGCTTGGCGGGGGGCCGCCGGGACTATGGCTACACCTTC.

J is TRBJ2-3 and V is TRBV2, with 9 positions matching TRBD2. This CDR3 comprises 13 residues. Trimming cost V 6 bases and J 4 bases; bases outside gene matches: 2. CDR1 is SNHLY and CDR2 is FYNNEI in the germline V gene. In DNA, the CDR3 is TGTGCCAGCAGATCTAGCGGGGCAGATACGCAGTATTTT. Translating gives CASRSSGADTQYF.

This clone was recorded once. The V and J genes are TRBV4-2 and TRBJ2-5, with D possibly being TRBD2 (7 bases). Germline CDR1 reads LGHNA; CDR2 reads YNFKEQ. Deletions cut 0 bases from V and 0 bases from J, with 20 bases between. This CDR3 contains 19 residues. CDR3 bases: TGTGCCAGCAGCCAAGATCAATGGGGGGGCGGGGTGTACCAAGAGACCCAGTACTTC. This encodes CASSQDQWGGGVYQETQYF.

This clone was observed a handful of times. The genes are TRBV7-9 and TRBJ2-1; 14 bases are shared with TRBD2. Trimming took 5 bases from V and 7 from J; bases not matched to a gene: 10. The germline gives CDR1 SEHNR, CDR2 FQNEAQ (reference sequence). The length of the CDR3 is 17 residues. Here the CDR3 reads CASSNRLAGGSLNEQFF. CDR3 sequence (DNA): TGTGCCAGCAGCAACAGACTAGCGGGGGGGAGTTTGAATGAGCAGTTCTTC. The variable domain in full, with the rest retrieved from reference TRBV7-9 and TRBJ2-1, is DTGVSQNPRHKITKRGQNVTFRCDPISEHNRLYWYRQTLGQGPEFLTYFQNEAQLEKSRLLSDRFSAERPKGSFSTLEIQRTEQGDSAMYLCASSNRLAGGSLNEQFFGPGTRLTVL.

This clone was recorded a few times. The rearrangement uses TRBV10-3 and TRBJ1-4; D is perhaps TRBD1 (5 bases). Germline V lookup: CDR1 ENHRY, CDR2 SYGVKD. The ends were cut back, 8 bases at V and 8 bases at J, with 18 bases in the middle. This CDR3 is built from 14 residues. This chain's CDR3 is CAIGGSKSGEKLFF. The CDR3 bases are TGTGCCATCGGGGGGTCCAAATCTGGGGAAAAACTGTTTTTT.

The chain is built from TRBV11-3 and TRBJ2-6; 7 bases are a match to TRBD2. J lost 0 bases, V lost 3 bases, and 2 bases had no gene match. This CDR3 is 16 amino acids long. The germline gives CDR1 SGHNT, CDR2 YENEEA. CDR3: CASSFGGGSGANVLTF. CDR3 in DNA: TGTGCCAGCAGCTTTGGCGGGGGCTCTGGGGCCAACGTCCTGACTTTC.

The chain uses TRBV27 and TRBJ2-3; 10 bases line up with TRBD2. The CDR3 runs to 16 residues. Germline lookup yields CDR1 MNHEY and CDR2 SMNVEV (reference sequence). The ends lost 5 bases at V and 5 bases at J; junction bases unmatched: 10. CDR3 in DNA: TGTGCCAGCAGTCTAGCAGCGGGAGGGCCCTTAGATACGCAGTATTTT. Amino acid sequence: CASSLAAGGPLDTQYF.

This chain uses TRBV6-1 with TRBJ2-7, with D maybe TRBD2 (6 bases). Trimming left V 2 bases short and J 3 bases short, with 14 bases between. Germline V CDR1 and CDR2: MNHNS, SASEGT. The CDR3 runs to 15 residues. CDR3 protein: CASSELQAEGYEQYF. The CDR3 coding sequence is TGTGCCAGCAGTGAACTACAAGCGGAGGGCTACGAGCAGTACTTC.

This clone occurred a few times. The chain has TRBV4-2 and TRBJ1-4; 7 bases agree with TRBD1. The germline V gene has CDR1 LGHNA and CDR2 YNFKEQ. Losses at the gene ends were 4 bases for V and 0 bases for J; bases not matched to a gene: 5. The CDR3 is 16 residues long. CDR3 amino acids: CASSRPQGATNEKLFF. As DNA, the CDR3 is TGTGCCAGCAGCCGTCCTCAGGGGGCAACTAATGAAAAACTGTTTTTT.

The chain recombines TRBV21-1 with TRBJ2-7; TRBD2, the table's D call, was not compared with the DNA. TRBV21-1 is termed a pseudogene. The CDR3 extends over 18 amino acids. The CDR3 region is CASSKSPAGVGGSYEQYF. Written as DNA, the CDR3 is TGTGCCAGCAGCAAATCCCCGGCCGGAGTTGGGGGGAGCTACGAGCAGTACTTC.

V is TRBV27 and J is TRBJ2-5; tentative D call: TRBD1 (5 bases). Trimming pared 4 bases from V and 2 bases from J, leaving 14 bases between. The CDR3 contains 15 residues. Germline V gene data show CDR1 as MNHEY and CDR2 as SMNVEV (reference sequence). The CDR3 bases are TGTGCCAGCAGTTCCCTTCAGGGTCCGCAAGAGACCCAGTACTTC. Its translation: CASSSLQGPQETQYF.

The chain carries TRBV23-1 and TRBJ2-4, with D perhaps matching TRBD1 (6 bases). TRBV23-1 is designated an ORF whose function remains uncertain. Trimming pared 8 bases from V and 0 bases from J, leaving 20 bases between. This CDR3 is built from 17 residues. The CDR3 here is CASRNYRQDLAKNIQYF. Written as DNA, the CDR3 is TGCGCCAGCCGCAACTACCGACAGGACCTAGCCAAAAACATTCAGTACTTC.

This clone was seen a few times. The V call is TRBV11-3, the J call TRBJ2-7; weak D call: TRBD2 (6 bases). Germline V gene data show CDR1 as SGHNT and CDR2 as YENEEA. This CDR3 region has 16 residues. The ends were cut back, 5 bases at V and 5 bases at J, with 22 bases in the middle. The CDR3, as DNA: TGTGCCAGCAGCGCCCGAGTCGGAGCGGGTCAAGACGAGCAGTACTTC. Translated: CASSARVGAGQDEQYF.

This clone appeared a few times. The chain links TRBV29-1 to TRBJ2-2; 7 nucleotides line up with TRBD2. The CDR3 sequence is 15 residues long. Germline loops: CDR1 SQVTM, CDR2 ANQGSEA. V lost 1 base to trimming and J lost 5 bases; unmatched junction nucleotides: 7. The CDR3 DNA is TGCAGCGTTGAAGGGGAGGGGCCGTGGACCGGGGAGCTGTTTTTT. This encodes CSVEGEGPWTGELFF.

The chain's CDR3 is CASGVFTGAETQYF. CDR3 DNA sequence: TGTGCCAGTGGGGTCTTTACAGGGGCGGAGACCCAGTACTTC. The chain has TRBV19 and TRBJ2-5; TRBD1 aligns across 7 bases. The germline gives CDR1 LNHDA, CDR2 SQIVND (reference sequence). Germline trimming cut 8 bases from V and 5 bases from J; bases unmatched to any gene: 11. This CDR3 contains 14 residues.

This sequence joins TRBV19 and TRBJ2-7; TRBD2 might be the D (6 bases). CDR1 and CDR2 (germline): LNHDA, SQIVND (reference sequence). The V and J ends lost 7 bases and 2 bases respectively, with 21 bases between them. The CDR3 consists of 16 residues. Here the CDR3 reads CASTKDRDSWTYEQYF. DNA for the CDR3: TGTGCCAGTACAAAGGATCGGGACTCCTGGACCTACGAGCAGTACTTC.

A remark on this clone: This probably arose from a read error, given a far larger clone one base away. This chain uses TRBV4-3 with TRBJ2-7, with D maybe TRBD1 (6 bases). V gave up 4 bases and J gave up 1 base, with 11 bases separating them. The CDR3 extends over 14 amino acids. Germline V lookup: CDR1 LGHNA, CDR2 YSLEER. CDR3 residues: CASSPPTGSYEQYF. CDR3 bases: TGCGCCAGCAGCCCCCCGACAGGTTCCTACGAGCAGTACTTC.

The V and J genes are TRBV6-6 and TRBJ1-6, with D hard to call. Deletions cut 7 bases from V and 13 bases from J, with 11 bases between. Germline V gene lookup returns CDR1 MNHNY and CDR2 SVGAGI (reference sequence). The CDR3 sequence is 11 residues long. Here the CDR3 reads CASTQEGPLHF. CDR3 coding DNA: TGTGCCAGCACCCAAGAGGGTCCCCTCCACTTT.

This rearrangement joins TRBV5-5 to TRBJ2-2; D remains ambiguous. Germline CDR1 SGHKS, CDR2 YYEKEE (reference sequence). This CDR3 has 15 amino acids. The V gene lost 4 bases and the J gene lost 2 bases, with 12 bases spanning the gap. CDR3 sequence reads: CASSLGQVNTGELFF. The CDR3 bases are TGTGCCAGCAGCCTTGGGCAGGTCAACACCGGGGAGCTGTTTTTT.

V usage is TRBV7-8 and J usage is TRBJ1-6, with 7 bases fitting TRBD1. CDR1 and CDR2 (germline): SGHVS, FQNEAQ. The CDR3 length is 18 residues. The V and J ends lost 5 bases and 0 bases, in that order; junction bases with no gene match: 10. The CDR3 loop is CASSRTRDRSSYNSPLHF. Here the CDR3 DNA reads TGTGCCAGCAGCCGTACCCGGGACAGAAGCTCCTATAATTCACCCCTCCACTTT.